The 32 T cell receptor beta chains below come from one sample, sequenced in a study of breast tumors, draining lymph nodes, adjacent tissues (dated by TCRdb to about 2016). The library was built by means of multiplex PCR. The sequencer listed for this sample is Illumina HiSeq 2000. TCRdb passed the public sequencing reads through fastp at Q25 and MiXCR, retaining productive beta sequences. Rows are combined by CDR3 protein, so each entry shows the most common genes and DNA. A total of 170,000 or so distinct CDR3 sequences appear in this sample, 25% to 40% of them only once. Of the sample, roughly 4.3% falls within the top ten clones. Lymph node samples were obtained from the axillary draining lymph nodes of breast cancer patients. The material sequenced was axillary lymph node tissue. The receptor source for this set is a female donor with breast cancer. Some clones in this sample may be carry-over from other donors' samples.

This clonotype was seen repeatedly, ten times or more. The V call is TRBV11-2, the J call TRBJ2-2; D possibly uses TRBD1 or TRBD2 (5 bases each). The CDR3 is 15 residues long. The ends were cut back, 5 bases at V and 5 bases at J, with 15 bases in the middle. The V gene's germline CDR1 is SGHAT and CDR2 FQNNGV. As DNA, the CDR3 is TGTGCCAGCAGCCACATGGACTGGGGGACCGGGGAGCTGTTTTTT. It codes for CASSHMDWGTGELFF.

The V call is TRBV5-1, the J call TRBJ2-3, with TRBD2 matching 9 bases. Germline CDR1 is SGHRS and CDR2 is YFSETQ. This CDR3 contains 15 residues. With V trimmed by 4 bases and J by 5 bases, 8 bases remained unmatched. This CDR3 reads CASSPGTSPGDTQYF. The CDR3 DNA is TGCGCCAGCAGCCCTGGGACTAGCCCCGGAGATACGCAGTATTTT.

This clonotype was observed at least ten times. CDR3 region: CASTNSGGAAGELFF. Here the CDR3 DNA reads TGCGCCAGCACTAATAGCGGGGGGGCCGCCGGGGAGCTGTTTTTT. The V and J genes are TRBV5-1 and TRBJ2-2, with 11 bases lining up with TRBD2. Unmatched junction bases numbered 7, after V lost 6 bases and J lost 6 bases. The V gene's germline CDR1 is SGHRS and CDR2 YFSETQ. The CDR3 has 15 residues.

This chain's CDR3 is CASSLRGQSQPQHF. The CDR3 region has the DNA TGTGCCAGCAGTTTAAGGGGACAGAGTCAGCCCCAGCATTTT. The chain employs TRBV28 and TRBJ1-5; TRBD1 matches 7 bases. This CDR3 contains 14 residues. V dropped 2 bases and J dropped 6; count of bases not matched to a gene: 4. Germline CDR1 is MDHEN and CDR2 is SYDVKM.

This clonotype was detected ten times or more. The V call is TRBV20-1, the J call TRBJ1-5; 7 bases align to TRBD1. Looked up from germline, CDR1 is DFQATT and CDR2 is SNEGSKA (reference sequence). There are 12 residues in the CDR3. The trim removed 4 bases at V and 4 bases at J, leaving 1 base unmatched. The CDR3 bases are TGCAGTGCTAACAGGGGTAATCAGCCCCAGCATTTT. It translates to CSANRGNQPQHF.

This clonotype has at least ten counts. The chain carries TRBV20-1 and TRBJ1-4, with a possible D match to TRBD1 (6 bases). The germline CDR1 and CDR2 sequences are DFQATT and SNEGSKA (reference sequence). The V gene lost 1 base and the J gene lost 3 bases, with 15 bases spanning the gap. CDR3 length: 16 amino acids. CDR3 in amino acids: CSARATTGTANEKLFF. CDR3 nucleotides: TGCAGTGCTAGAGCCACCACAGGGACGGCTAATGAAAAACTGTTTTTT.

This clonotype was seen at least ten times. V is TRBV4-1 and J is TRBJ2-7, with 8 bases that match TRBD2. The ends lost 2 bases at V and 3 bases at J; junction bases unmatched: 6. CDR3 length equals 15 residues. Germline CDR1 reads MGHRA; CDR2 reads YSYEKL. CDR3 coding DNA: TGCGCCAGCAGCCAATTCGGAGCGGGAGTCTACGAGCAGTACTTC. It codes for CASSQFGAGVYEQYF.

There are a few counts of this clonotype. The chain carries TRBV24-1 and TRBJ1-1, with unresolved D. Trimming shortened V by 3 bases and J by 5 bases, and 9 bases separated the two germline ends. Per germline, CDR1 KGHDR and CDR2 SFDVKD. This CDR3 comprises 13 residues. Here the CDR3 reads CATSDPGRTEAFF. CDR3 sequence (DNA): TGTGCCACCAGTGATCCAGGAAGAACTGAAGCTTTCTTT.

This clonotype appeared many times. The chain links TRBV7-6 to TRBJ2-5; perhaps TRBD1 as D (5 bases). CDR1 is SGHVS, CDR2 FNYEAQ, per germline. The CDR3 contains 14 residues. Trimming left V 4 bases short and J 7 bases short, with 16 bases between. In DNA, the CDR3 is TGTGCCAGCAGCTCCCAGGGCCCCCCTGCGACCCAGTACTTC. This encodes CASSSQGPPATQYF.

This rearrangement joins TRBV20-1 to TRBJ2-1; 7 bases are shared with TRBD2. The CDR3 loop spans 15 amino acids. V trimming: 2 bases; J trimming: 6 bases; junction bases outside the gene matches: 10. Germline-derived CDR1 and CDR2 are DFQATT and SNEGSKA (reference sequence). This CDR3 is CSARPGLEVSNEQFF. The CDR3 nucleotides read TGCAGTGCTAGACCTGGACTAGAGGTGTCCAATGAGCAGTTCTTC.

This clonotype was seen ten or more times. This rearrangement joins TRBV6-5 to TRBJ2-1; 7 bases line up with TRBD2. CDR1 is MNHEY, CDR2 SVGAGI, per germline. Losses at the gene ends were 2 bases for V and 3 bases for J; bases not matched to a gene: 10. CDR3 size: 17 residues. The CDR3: CASSYRAGEADYNEQFF. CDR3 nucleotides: TGTGCCAGCAGTTACAGGGCGGGAGAGGCCGACTACAATGAGCAGTTCTTC.

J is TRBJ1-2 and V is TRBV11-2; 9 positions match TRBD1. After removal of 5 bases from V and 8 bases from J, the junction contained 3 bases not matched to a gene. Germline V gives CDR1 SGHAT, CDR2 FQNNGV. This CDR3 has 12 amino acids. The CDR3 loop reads CASSPGTGGYTF. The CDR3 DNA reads TGTGCCAGCAGCCCCGGGACAGGGGGCTACACCTTC.

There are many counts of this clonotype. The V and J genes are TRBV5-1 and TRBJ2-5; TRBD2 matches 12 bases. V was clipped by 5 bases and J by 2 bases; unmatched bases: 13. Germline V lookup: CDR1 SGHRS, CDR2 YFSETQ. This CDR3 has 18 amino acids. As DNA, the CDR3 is TGCGCCAGCAGACCAGGCACTAGCGGGGGGCCCATACAAGAGACCCAGTACTTC. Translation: CASRPGTSGGPIQETQYF.

Here the CDR3 DNA reads TGTGCCAGCAGTGGGGGATGGGCTGAAGCTTTCTTT. This sequence encodes CASSGGWAEAFF. V and J are TRBV2 and TRBJ1-1; no firm D call. CDR1 and CDR2 (germline): SNHLY, FYNNEI. V was cut by 4 bases and J by 6 bases, with 9 bases left in between. This CDR3 has 12 residues.

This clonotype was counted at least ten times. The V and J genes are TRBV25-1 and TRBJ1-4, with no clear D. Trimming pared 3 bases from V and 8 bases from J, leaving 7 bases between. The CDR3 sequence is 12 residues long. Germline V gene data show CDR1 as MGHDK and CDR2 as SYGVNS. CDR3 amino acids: CASSDLGEKLFF. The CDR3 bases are TGTGCCAGCAGTGATCTTGGGGAAAAACTGTTTTTT. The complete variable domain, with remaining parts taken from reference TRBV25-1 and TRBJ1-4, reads EADIYQTPRYLVIGTGKKITLECSQTMGHDKMYWYQQDPGMELHLIHYSYGVNSTEKGDLSSESTVSRIRTEHFPLTLESARPSHTSQYLCASSDLGEKLFFGSGTQLSVL.

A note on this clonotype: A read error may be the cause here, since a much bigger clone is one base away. CDR3 nucleotides: TGTGCCGGCAGGACCTTAGCGGGGGGGCTCACGGGCGAGCAGTACTTC. Encoded protein: CAGRTLAGGLTGEQYF. The chain combines TRBV6-5 with TRBJ2-7; 11 nucleotides agree with TRBD2. This CDR3 contains 16 residues. Germline CDR1 MNHEY, CDR2 SVGAGI.

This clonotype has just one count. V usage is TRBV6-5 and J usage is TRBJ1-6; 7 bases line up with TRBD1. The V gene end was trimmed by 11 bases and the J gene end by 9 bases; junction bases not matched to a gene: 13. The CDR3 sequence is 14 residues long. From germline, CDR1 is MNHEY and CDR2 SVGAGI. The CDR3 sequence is CAASGQVEGSPLHF. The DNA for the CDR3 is TGTGCCGCCAGCGGACAGGTAGAAGGTTCACCCCTCCACTTT.

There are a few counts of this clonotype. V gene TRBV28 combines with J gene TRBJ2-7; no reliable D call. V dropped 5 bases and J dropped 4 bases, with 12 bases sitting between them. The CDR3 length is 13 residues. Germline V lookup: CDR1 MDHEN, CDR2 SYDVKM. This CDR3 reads CASSRPFRYEQYF. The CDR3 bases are TGTGCCAGCAGTCGACCCTTCAGGTACGAGCAGTACTTC.

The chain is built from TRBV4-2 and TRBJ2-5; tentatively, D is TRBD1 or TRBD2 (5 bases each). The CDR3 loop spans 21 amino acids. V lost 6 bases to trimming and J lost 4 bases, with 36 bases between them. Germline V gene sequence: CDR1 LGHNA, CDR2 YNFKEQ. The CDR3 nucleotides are TGTGCCAGCAGACCCTCGGAGTGGGGCGGAACCGGGGAGCTGTTAGGAGAGACCCAGTACTTC. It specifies CASRPSEWGGTGELLGETQYF.

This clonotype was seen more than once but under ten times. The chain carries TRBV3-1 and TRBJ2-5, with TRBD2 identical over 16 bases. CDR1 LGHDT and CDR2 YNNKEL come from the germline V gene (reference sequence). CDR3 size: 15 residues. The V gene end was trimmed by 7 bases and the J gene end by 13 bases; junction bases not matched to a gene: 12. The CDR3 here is CASTLAGTSGGAPYF. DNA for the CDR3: TGTGCCAGCACCCTAGCTGGGACTAGCGGGGGGGCCCCGTACTTC.

This CDR3 is CAISGGADEQYF. The CDR3 DNA sequence: TGTGCCATCAGCGGGGGGGCGGACGAGCAGTACTTC. J is TRBJ2-7 and V is TRBV10-3; 8 bases map to TRBD2. Germline CDR1 and CDR2: ENHRY and SYGVKD. V trimming: 6 bases; J trimming: 5 bases; junction bases outside the gene matches: 3. This CDR3 is built from 12 residues.

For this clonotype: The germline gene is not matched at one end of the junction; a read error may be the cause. The DNA for the CDR3 is TGTGCCAGCAGTCGGTCCGACAGCCTGGCGGGAGGCCCCTACGAGCGGTACTTC. Translating gives CASSRSDSLAGGPYERYF. This chain links TRBV28 with TRBJ2-7; 8 bases agree with TRBD2. Germline V gives CDR1 MDHEN, CDR2 SYDVKM. The CDR3 has 18 residues.

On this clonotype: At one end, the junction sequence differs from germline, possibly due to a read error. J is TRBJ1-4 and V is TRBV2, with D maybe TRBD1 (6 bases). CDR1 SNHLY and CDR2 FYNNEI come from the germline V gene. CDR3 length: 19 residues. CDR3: CASSVSGTSGTNYNENLFF. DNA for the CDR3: TGTGCCAGCAGTGTATCCGGGACTAGCGGGACAAACTACAATGAAAACCTGTTTTTT.

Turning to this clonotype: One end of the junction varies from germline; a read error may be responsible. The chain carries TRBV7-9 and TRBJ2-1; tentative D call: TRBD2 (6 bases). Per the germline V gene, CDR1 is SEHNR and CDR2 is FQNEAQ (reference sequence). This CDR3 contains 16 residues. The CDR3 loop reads CASSIPLGDSNNKQFF. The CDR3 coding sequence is TGTGCCAGCAGTATACCCCTGGGGGACTCGAACAATAAGCAGTTCTTC.

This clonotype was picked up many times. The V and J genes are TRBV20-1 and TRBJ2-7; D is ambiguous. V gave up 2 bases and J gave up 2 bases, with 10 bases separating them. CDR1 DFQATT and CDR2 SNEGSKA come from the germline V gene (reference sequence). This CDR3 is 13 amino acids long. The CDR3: CSARSQDTYEQYF. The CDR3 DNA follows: TGCAGTGCTAGAAGTCAGGATACCTACGAGCAGTACTTC.

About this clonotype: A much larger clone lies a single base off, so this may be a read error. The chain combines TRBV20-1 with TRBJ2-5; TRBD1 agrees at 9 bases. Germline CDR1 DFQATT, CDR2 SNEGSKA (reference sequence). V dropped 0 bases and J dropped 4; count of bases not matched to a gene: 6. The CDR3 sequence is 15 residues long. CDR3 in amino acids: CSARDLTGGPETQYF. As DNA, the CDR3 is TGCAGTGCTAGAGATCTGACAGGGGGGCCAGAGACCCAGTACTTC.

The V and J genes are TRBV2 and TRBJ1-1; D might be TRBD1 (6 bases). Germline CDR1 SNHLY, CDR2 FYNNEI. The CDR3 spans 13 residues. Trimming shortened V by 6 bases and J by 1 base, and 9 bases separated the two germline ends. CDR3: CASRPQGNTEAFF. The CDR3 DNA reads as TGTGCCAGCAGACCACAGGGGAACACTGAAGCTTTCTTT.

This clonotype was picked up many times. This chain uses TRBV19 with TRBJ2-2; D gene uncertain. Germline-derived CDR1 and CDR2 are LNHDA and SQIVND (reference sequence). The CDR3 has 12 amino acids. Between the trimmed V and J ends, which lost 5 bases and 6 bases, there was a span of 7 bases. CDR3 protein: CASSLGAGELFF. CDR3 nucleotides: TGTGCCAGTAGTCTGGGTGCCGGGGAGCTGTTTTTT.

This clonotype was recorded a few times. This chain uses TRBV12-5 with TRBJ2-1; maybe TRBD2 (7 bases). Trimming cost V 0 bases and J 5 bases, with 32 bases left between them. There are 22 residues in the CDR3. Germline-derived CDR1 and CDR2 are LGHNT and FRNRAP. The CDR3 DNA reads TGTGCTAGTGGTTTGGTACCCACGGGGGGCGCGGGGCGGGGGTTCCACGACAATGAGCAGTTCTTC. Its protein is CASGLVPTGGAGRGFHDNEQFF.

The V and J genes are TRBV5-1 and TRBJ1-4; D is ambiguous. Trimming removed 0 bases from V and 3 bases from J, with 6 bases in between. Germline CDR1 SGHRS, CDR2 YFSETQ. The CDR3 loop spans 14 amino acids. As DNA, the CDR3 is TGCGCCAGCAGCTTGGAGCGGCCTAATGAAAAACTGTTTTTT. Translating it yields CASSLERPNEKLFF.

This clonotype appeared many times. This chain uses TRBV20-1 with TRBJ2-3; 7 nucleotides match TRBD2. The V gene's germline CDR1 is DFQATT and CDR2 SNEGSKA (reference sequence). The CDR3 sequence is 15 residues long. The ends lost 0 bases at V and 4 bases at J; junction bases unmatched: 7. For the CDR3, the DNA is TGCAGTGCTAGAGACGCGGGAGTAGGTGCAGATACGCAGTATTTT. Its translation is CSARDAGVGADTQYF.

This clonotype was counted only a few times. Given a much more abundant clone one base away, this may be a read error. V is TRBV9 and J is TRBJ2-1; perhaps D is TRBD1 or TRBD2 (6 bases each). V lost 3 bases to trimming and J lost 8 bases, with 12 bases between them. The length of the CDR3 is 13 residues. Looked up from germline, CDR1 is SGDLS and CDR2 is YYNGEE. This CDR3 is CASSAGGGYEQFF. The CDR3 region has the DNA TGTGCCAGCAGCGCAGGAGGGGGATATGAGCAGTTCTTC.